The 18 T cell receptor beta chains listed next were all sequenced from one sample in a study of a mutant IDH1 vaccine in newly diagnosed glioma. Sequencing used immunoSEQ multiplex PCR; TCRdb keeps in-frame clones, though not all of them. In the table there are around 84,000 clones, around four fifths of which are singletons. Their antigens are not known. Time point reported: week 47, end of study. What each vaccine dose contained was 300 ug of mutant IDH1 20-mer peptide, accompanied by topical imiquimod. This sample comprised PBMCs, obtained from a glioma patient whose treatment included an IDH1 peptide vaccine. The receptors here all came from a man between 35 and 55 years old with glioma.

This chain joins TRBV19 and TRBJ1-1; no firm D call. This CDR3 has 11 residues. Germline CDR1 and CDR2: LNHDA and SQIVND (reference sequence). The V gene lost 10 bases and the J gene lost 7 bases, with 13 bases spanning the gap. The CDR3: CATSKRFEAFF. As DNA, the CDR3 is TGTGCCACCTCGAAGAGGTTTGAAGCTTTCTTT.

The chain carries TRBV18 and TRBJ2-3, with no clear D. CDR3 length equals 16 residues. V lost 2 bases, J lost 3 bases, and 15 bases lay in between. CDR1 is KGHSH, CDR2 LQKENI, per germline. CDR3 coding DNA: TGTGCCAGCTCACCATCTACCTCTACGGAGACAGATACGCAGTATTTT. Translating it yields CASSPSTSTETDTQYF.

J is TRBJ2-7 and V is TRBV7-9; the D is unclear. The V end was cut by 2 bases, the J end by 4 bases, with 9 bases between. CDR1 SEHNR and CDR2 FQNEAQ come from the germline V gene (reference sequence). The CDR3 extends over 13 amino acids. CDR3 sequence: CASSLPLGYEQYF. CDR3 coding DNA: TGTGCCAGCAGCTTACCCCTTGGGTACGAGCAGTACTTC.

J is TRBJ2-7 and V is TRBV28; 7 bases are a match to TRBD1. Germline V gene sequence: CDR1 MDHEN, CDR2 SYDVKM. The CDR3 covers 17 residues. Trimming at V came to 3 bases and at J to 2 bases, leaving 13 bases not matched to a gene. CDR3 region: CASSFRWDSWATYEQYF. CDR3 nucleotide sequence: TGTGCCAGCAGTTTCCGGTGGGACAGCTGGGCGACCTACGAGCAGTACTTC.

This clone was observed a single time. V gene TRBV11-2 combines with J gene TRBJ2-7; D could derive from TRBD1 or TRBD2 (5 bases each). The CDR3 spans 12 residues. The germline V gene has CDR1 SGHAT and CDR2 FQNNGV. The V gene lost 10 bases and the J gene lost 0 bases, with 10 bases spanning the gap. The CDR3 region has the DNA TGTGCCACAACCGGGGCCTCCTACGAGCAGTACTTC. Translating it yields CATTGASYEQYF.

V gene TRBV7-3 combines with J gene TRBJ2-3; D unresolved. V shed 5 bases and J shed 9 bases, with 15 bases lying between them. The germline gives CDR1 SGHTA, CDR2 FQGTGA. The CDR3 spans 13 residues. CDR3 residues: CASSVDSSRTQYF. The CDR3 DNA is TGTGCCAGCAGCGTAGATAGTTCGAGAACGCAGTATTTT.

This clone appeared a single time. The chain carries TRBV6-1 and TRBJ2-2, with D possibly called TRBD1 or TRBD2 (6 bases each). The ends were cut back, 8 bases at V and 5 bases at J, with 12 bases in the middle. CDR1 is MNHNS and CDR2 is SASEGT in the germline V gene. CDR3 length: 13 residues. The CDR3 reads CASAGGRTGELFF. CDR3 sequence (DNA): TGTGCCAGCGCTGGGGGGCGGACCGGGGAGCTGTTTTTT.

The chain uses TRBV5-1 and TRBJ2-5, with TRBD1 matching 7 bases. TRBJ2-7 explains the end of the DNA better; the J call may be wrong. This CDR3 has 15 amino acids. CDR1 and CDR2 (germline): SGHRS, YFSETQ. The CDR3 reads CASTQVGQGVSEQYF. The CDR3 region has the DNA TGCGCCAGCACCCAGGTGGGGCAGGGGGTAAGCGAGCAGTACTTC.

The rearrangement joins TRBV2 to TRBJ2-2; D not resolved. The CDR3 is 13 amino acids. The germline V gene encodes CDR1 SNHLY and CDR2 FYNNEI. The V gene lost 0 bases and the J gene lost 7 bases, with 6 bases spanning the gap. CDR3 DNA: TGTGCCAGCAGTGAAGCCGGTTTCGGGGAGCTGTTTTTT. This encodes CASSEAGFGELFF.

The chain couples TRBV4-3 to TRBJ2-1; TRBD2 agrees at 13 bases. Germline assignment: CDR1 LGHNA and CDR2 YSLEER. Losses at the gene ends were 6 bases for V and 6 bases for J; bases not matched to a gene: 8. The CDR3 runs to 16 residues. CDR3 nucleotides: TGCGCCAGCAGTCTACTAGCGGGGGGGGGCAGCAATGAGCAGTTCTTC. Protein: CASSLLAGGGSNEQFF.

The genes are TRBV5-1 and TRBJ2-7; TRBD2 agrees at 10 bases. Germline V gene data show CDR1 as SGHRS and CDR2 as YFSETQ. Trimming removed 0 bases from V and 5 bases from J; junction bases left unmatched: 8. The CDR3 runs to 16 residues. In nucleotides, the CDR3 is TGCGCCAGCAGCTTGGAACCCAGCGGGGGGGGAAACGAGCAGTACTTC. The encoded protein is CASSLEPSGGGNEQYF.

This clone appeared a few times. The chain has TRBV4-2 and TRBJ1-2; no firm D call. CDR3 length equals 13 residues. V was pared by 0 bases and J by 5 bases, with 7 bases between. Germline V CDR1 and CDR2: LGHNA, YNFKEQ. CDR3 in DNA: TGTGCCAGCAGCCAAGAGGGAGGGTATGGCTACACCTTC. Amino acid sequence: CASSQEGGYGYTF.

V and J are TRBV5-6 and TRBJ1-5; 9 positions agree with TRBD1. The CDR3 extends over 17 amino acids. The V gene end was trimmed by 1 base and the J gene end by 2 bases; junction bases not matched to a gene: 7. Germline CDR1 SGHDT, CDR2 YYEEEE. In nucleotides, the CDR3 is TGTGCCAGCAGCTTGCGAAAGGGACAGGGAGGCAATCAGCCCCAGCATTTT. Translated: CASSLRKGQGGNQPQHF.

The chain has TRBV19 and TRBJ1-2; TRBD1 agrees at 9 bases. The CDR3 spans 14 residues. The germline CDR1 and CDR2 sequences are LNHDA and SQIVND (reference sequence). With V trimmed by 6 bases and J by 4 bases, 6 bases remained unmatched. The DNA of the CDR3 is TGTGCCAGTAGACCACGACAGGGGGGCTATGGCTACACCTTC. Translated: CASRPRQGGYGYTF.

CDR3 sequence reads: CASSLGTSGPEQFF. For the CDR3, the DNA is TGTGCCAGCAGTTTAGGAACTAGCGGGCCAGAGCAGTTCTTC. The V gene is TRBV27, the J gene TRBJ2-1; 9 nucleotides match TRBD2. Trimming took 2 bases from V and 10 from J; bases not matched to a gene: 6. There are 14 residues in the CDR3. Germline loops: CDR1 MNHEY, CDR2 SMNVEV (reference sequence).

The CDR3 coding sequence is TGCGCCAGCAGCTTTGACCCGGGACAGGGTGGGTCCTATAATTCACCCCTCCACTTT. Its translation is CASSFDPGQGGSYNSPLHF. The chain couples TRBV5-1 to TRBJ1-6; 9 nucleotides agree with TRBD1. V gave up 2 bases and J gave up 1 base; unmatched junction bases: 10. The CDR3 consists of 19 residues. Germline lookup yields CDR1 SGHRS and CDR2 YFSETQ.

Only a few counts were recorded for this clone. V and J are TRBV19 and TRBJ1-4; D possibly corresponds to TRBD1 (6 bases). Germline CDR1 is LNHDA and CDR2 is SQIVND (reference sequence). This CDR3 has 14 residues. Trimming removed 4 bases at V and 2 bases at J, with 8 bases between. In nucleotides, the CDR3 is TGTGCCAGTAGTAGGGGGGCGACTAATGAAAAACTGTTTTTT. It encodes CASSRGATNEKLFF.

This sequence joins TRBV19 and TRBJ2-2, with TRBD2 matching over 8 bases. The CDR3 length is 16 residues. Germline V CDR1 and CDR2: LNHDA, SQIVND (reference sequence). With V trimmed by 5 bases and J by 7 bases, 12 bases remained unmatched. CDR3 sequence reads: CASSVRGAGVDGELFF. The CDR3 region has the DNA TGTGCCAGTAGTGTGCGGGGAGCGGGAGTAGACGGGGAGCTGTTTTTT.